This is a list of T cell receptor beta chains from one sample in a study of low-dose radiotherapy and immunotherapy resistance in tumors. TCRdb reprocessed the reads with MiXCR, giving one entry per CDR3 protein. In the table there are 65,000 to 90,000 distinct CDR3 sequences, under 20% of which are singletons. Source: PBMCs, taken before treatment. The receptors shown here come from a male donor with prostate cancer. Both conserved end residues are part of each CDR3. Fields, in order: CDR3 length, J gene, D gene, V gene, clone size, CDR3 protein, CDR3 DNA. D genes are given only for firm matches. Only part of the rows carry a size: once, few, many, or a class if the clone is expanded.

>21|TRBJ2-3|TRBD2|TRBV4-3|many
CASSPRHGTSGGLSSTDTQYF
TGCGCCAGCAGCCCCCGACACGGGACTAGCGGGGGCCTATCTAGCACAGATACGCAGTATTTT
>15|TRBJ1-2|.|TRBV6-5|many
CASSSAGTTNYGYTF
TGTGCCAGCAGTTCCGCGGGAACAACTAACTATGGCTACACCTTC
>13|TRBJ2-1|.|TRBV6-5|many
CATQSPLYNEQFF
TGTGCCACCCAGTCTCCCCTCTACAATGAGCAGTTCTTC
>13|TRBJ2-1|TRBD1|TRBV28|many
CASKQGTYNEQFF
TGTGCCAGCAAACAGGGGACCTACAATGAGCAGTTCTTC
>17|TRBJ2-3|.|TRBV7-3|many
CASSFGAPGRTGDTQYF
TGTGCCAGCAGCTTCGGAGCCCCGGGACGGACCGGAGATACGCAGTATTTT
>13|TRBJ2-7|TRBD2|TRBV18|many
CASSPLAGDEQYF
TGTGCCAGCTCACCCCTAGCGGGAGACGAGCAGTACTTC
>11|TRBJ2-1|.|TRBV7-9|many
CASSPKDEQFF
TGTGCCAGCAGCCCGAAGGATGAGCAGTTCTTC
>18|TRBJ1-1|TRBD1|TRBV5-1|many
CASSLTTRTGGWNTEAFF
TGCGCCAGCAGCTTGACGACTCGGACAGGGGGCTGGAACACTGAAGCTTTCTTT
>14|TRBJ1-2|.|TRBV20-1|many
CSARDGISPNGYTF
TGCAGTGCTAGAGACGGGATCTCTCCCAATGGCTACACCTTC
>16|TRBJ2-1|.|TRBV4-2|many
CASSQVPGSSYNEQFF
TGTGCCAGCAGCCAAGTCCCAGGGAGCTCCTACAATGAGCAGTTCTTC
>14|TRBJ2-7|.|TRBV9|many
CASSVGGRTYEQYF
TGTGCCAGCAGCGTGGGGGGGCGGACCTACGAGCAGTACTTC
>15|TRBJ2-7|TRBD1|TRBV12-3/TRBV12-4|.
CASSTHRGSDYEQYF
TGTGCCAGCAGTACCCACAGGGGGTCCGACTACGAGCAGTACTTC
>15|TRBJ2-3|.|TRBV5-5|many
CASSFRVRSTDTQYF
TGTGCCAGCAGCTTTCGGGTCCGCAGCACAGATACGCAGTATTTT
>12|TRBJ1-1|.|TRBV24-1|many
CATSDVVGLAFF
TGTGCCACCAGTGATGTCGTAGGATTAGCTTTCTTT
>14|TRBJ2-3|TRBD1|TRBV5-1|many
CASGFGQGANTQYF
TGCGCCAGCGGCTTCGGACAGGGGGCGAATACGCAGTATTTT
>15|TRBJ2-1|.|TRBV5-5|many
CASSLSRVASNEQFF
TGTGCCAGCAGCCTGTCCCGTGTTGCTTCGAATGAGCAGTTCTTC
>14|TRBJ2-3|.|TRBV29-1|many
CSVESLVSTDTQYF
TGCAGCGTTGAAAGCCTAGTCAGCACAGATACGCAGTATTTT
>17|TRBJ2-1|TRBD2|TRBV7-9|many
CASSLAAFASGINEQFF
TGTGCCAGCAGCTTAGCTGCGTTCGCTAGCGGGATCAATGAGCAGTTCTTC
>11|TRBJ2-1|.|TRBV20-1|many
CSAMAGDEQFF
TGCAGTGCTATGGCTGGGGATGAGCAGTTCTTC
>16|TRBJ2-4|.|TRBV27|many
CASSSTDSSLGNIQYF
TGTGCCAGCAGTTCGACGGACTCGAGTTTAGGGAACATTCAGTACTTC
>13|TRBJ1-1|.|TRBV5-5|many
CASSWEGPPRAFF
TGTGCCAGCAGCTGGGAGGGACCCCCCCGCGCTTTCTTT
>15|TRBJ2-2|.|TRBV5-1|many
CASSLSQANTGELFF
TGCGCCAGCAGCTTGTCTCAGGCCAACACCGGGGAGCTGTTTTTT
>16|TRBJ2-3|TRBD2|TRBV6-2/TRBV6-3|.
CASKTREGLSTDTQYF
TGTGCCAGCAAGACGCGGGAGGGCCTTAGCACAGATACGCAGTATTTT
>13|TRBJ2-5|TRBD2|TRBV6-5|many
CASNPGLEETQYF
TGTGCCAGCAATCCGGGACTAGAAGAGACCCAGTACTTC
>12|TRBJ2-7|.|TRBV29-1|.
CSAQSGTYEQYF
TGCAGCGCCCAGTCGGGTACTTACGAGCAGTACTTC
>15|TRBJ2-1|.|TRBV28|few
CASSPSLRSYNEQFF
TGTGCCAGCAGTCCTTCCCTGCGCTCCTACAATGAGCAGTTCTTC
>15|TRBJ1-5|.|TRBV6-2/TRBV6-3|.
CASSPRGYSNQPQHF
TGTGCCAGCAGTCCCAGGGGATATAGCAATCAGCCCCAGCATTTT
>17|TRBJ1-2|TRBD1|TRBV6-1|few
CASSEALLTGANYGYTF
TGTGCCAGCAGTGAGGCGTTGTTAACAGGGGCTAACTATGGCTACACCTTC
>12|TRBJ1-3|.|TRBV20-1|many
CSARPGGNTIYF
TGCAGTGCTAGGCCTGGTGGAAACACCATATATTTT
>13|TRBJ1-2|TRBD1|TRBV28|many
CASTSGGADGYTF
TGTGCCAGCACCTCAGGGGGCGCGGATGGCTACACCTTC
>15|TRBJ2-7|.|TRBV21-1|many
CASSKALPGTYEQYF
TGTGCCAGCAGCAAAGCGCTACCGGGAACATACGAGCAGTACTTC
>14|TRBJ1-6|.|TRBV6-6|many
CASSYSAGNSPLHF
TGTGCCAGCAGTTACTCGGCAGGGAATTCACCCCTCCACTTT
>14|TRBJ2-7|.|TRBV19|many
CASSRALKSDEQYF
TGTGCCAGTAGCCGGGCCCTAAAAAGCGACGAGCAGTACTTC
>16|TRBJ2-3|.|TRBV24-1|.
CASSDPRGGSTDTQYF
TGTGCCAGCAGTGATCCTAGGGGAGGTAGCACAGATACGCAGTATTTT
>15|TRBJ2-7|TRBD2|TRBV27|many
CASLGRAGGSYEQYF
TGTGCCAGCCTCGGGAGAGCGGGAGGCTCCTACGAGCAGTACTTC
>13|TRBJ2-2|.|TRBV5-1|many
CASSFRGNGELFF
TGCGCCAGCAGCTTTAGGGGCAACGGGGAGCTGTTTTTT
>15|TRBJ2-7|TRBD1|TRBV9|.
CASSDGTGGIYEQYF
TGTGCCAGCAGCGACGGGACAGGGGGGATCTACGAGCAGTACTTC
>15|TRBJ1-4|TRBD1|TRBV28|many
CASSSSGQGLEKLFF
TGTGCCAGCAGTAGCTCTGGACAGGGCCTTGAAAAACTGTTTTTT
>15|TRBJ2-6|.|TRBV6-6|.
CASSRQLSGANVLTF
TGTGCCAGCAGTAGACAGCTCTCTGGGGCCAACGTCCTGACTTTC
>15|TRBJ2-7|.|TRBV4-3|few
CASSQAGPFSYEQYF
TGCGCCAGCAGCCAAGCGGGTCCCTTTTCCTACGAGCAGTACTTC
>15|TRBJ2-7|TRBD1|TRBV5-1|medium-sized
CASSQGQGRIYEQYF
TGCGCCAGCAGCCAGGGACAGGGCAGGATCTACGAGCAGTACTTC
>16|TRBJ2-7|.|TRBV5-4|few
CASSLATTPPGNEQYF
TGTGCCAGCAGCTTGGCTACTACACCCCCCGGTAACGAGCAGTACTTC
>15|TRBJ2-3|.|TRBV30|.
CACPLGGSSTDTQYF
TGTGCCTGCCCACTGGGGGGTTCTAGCACAGATACGCAGTATTTT
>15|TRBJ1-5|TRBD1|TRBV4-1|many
CASSGRTGDGQPQHF
TGCGCCAGCAGCGGGCGGACAGGGGATGGACAGCCCCAGCATTTT
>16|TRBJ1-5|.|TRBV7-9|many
CASSLVRGPSNQPQHF
TGTGCCAGCAGCTTAGTGCGGGGGCCAAGCAATCAGCCCCAGCATTTT
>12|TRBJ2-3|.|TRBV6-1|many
CASSYLDDTQYF
TGTGCCAGCAGTTATCTAGATGATACGCAGTATTTT
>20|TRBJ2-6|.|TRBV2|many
CASTHPSGQITSSGANVLTF
TGTGCCAGCACCCACCCTTCGGGGCAGATCACGAGCTCTGGGGCCAACGTCCTGACTTTC
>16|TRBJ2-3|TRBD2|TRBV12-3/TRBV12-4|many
CASSFLRTSGRAAQYF
TGTGCCAGCAGTTTCCTTAGGACTAGCGGGAGGGCTGCGCAGTATTTT